The source of this T cell receptor (beta chain) is a study of T cells after yellow fever vaccination. This clonotype appeared a few times. MiXCR, applied by TCRdb to the 5' RACE reads, yields one record per CDR3 protein. The sample has some 500,000 distinct CDR3 sequences; roughly 12% are singletons. The sequence was collected from a man aged 25 to 45 who received the YFV17D yellow fever vaccine. The starting material was PBMCs, obtained on the day of the yellow fever booster vaccination.

The CDR3 coding sequence is TGTGCCAGCAGTTACGCGCAGGGGAGCTATGGCTACACCTTC. This encodes CASSYAQGSYGYTF. The gene calls are TRBV6-5 and TRBJ1-2; D might be TRBD1 (6 bases). The CDR3 length is 14 residues. V shed 2 bases and J shed 4 bases, with 11 bases lying between them. Germline V gene data show CDR1 as MNHEY and CDR2 as SVGAGI.